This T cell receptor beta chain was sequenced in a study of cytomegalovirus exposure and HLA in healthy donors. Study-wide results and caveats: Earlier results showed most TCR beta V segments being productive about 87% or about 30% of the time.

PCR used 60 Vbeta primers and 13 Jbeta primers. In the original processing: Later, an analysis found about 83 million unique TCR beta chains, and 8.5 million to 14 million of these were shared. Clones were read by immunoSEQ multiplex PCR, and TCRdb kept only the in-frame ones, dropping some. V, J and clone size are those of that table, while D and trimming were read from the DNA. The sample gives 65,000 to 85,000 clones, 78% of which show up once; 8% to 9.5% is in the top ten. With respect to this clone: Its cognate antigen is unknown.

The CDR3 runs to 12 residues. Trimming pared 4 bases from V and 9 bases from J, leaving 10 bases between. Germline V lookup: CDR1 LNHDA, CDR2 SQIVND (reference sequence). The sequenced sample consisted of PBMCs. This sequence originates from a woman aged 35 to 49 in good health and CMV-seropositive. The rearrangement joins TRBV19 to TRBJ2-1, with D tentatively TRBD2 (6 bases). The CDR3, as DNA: TGTGCCAGTAGTAGACTAGAGGGTGAGCAGTTCTTC. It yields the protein CASSRLEGEQFF. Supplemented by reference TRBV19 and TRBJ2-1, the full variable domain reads DGGITQSPKYLFRKEGQNVTLSCEQNLNHDAMYWYRQDPGQGLRLIYYSQIVNDFQKGDIAEGYSVSREKKESFPLTVTSAQKNPTAFYLCASSRLEGEQFFGPGTRLTVL.